The T cell receptor (beta chain) under discussion was sequenced for a study of T cell clones after liver transplantation. Across the whole study: Post-transplant blood was tracked for graft-donor-reactive T cell clones identified in a pre-transplant mixed lymphocyte reaction. Pre-transplant mixed lymphocyte reactions yielded third-party-reactive TCRbeta sequences as comparators for graft-donor-reactive sequences.

The repertoire was sequenced with immunoSEQ multiplex PCR; TCRdb's copy has only in-frame clones and lacks some. Here the sample spans tens of thousands of clones, roughly 74% being singletons. The trim removed 5 bases at V and 3 bases at J, leaving 9 bases unmatched. The CDR3 is 15 residues long. Per the germline V gene, CDR1 is SGDLS and CDR2 is YYNGEE. This TCR was recovered from a human patient who received a liver transplant. Some T cells may originate from the graft donor. The sequencing here drew on CD8+ T cells from blood, taken less than 70 months after liver transplant. The chain joins TRBV9 to TRBJ2-3, with 7 bases aligning to TRBD2. The CDR3 DNA follows: TGTGCCAGCAGTGGCCGCGGGGGAGTAACAGATACGCAGTATTTT. Amino acids: CASSGRGGVTDTQYF.